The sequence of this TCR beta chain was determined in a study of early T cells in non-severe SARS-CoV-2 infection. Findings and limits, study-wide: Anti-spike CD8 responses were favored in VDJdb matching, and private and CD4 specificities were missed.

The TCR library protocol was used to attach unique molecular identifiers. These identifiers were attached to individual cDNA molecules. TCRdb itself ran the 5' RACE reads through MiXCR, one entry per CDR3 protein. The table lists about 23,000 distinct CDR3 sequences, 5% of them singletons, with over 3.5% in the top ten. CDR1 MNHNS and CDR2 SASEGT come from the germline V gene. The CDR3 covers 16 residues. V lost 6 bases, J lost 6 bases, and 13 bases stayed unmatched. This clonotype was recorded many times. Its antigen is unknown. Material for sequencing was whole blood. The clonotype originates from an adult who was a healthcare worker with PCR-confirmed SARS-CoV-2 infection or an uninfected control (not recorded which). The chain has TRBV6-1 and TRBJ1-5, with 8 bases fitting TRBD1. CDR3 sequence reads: CASSDFLTGAGQPQHF. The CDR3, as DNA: TGTGCCAGCAGCGACTTCCTGACAGGGGCGGGTCAGCCCCAGCATTTT.